This T cell receptor beta chain was profiled in a study of post-analysis software for immune sequencing data. As concerns this clonotype: Its antigen remains unknown.

Incorporated into the TCR beta cDNA libraries were unique molecular identifiers, which served to reduce PCR and sequencing biases. MiXCR, applied by TCRdb to the PCR reads, yields one record per CDR3 protein. Seen here are hundreds of thousands of distinct CDR3 sequences, approximately 59% observed once, and the top ten hold about 11%. The CDR3 has 14 amino acids. The V gene lost 5 bases and the J gene lost 5 bases, with 14 bases spanning the gap. Study-wide results and caveats: In multiple sclerosis, normalized Chao1 diversity was significantly below that of controls. Elevated frequency relative to controls characterized four or five TRBV segments in patients, TRBV5-6, TRBV5-1 and TRBV20-1 among them. Co-batched samples clustered tightly together by F measure.

The source of this sequence is a girl under 10 years old with multiple sclerosis. The source material was blood. This chain links TRBV12-3 or TRBV12-4 with TRBJ2-3; D might be TRBD2 (5 bases). CDR3 region: CASSPTGFGDTQYF. The DNA of the CDR3 is TGTGCCAGCAGTCCGACGGGGTTCGGAGATACGCAGTATTTT.